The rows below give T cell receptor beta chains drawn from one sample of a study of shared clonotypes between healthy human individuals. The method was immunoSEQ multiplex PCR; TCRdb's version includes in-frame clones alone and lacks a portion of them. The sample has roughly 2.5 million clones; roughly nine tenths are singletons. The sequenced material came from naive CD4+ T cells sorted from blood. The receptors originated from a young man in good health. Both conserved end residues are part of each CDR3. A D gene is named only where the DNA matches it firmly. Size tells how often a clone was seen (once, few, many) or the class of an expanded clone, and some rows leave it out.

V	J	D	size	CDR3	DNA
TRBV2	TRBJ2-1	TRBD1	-	CASSATGGPYNEQFF	TGTGCCAGCAGCGCAACAGGGGGCCCCTACAATGAGCAGTTCTTC
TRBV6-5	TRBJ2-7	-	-	CASRPGGSYEQYF	TGTGCCAGCCGACCTGGAGGCAGCTACGAGCAGTACTTC
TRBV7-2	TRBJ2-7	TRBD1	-	CASNGGQGYEQYF	TGTGCCAGCAACGGCGGACAGGGGTACGAGCAGTACTTC
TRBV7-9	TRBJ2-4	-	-	CASESVGIQYF	TGTGCCAGCGAGTCGGTGGGGATTCAGTACTTC
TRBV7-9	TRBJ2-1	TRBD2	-	CASRLTSGNNEQFF	TGTGCCAGCAGACTGACTAGCGGAAACAATGAGCAGTTCTTC
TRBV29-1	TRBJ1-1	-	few	CSVSIFDSPNTEAFF	TGCAGCGTCTCTATCTTCGACAGCCCGAACACTGAAGCTTTCTTT
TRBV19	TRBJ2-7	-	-	CASSIQGTSSYEQYF	TGTGCCAGTAGTATACAGGGGACCAGCTCCTACGAGCAGTACTTC
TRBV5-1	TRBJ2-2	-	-	CASSIVPTGELFF	TGCGCCAGCAGCATTGTCCCCACCGGGGAGCTGTTTTTT
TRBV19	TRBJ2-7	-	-	CATAYGGRNSYEQYF	TGTGCCACCGCGTACGGGGGCCGAAACTCCTACGAGCAGTACTTC
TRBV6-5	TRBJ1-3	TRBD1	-	CASTGGAGGNTIYF	TGTGCCAGCACAGGGGGCGCGGGAGGAAACACCATATATTTT
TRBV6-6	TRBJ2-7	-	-	CASSSGGSYEQYF	TGTGCCAGCAGTAGCGGAGGCTCCTACGAGCAGTACTTC
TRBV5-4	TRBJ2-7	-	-	CASSLELERSEQYF	TGTGCCAGCAGCTTGGAACTAGAGCGTTCCGAGCAGTACTTC
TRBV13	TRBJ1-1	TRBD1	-	CASSLMTGANTEAFF	TGTGCCAGCAGCCTGATGACAGGGGCGAACACTGAAGCTTTCTTT
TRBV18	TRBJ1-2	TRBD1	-	CASSPRQGGEYGYTF	TGTGCCAGCTCACCAAGACAGGGTGGGGAATATGGCTACACCTTC
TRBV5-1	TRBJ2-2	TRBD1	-	CASSQPGQGTGELFF	TGCGCCAGCAGCCAGCCGGGACAGGGCACCGGGGAGCTGTTTTTT
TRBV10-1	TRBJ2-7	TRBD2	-	CASSDGSGIPYEQYF	TGCGCCAGCAGTGACGGTAGCGGGATACCCTACGAGCAGTACTTC
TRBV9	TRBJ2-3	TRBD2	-	CASGTSGGSPDTQYF	TGTGCCAGCGGAACTAGCGGGGGGAGCCCAGATACGCAGTATTTT
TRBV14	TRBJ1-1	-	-	CASSQEGRLEAFF	TGTGCCAGCAGCCAAGAGGGGAGATTGGAAGCTTTCTTT
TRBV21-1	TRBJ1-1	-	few	CASREGRGRNTEAFF	TGTGCCAGCAGAGAGGGCAGGGGTAGGAACACTGAAGCTTTCTTT
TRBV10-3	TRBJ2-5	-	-	CAISESGRLQETQYF	TGTGCCATCAGTGAGTCCGGACGGCTCCAAGAGACCCAGTACTTC
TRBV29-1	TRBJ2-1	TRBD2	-	CSVAGLAGGSSYNEQFF	TGCAGCGTCGCCGGACTAGCGGGGGGGAGCTCCTACAATGAGCAGTTCTTC
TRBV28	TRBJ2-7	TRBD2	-	CASSQTSGGHYEQYF	TGTGCCAGCAGTCAGACTAGCGGGGGACACTACGAGCAGTACTTC
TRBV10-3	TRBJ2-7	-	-	CAISGGLGYEQYF	TGTGCCATCAGTGGGGGCCTTGGCTACGAGCAGTACTTC
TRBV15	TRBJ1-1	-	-	CATSRDTGMNTEAFF	TGTGCCACCAGCAGAGATACGGGGATGAACACTGAAGCTTTCTTT
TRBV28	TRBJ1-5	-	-	CASSHGGEAQPQHF	TGTGCCAGCAGTCATGGGGGGGAAGCTCAGCCCCAGCATTTT
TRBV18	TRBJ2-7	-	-	CASSPETFYEQYF	TGTGCCAGCTCACCAGAGACGTTCTACGAGCAGTACTTC
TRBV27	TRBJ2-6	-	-	CASSATGPSGANVLTF	TGTGCCAGCAGCGCTACAGGACCCTCTGGGGCCAACGTCCTGACTTTC
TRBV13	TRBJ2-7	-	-	CASSLSGKVAGFGHEQYF	TGTGCCAGCAGCTTAAGTGGAAAGGTCGCCGGATTCGGACACGAGCAGTACTTC
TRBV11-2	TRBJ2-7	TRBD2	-	CASSFRTSGMQAYEQYF	TGTGCCAGCAGCTTCCGGACTAGCGGGATGCAGGCCTACGAGCAGTACTTC
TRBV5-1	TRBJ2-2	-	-	CASSLNQLNTGELFF	TGCGCCAGCAGCTTGAACCAGCTTAACACCGGGGAGCTGTTTTTT